This TCR beta chain was retrieved from a study of radiotherapy plus CTLA-4 blockade in lung cancer (dated by TCRdb to 2016 to 2018). With regard to the full study: Objective responses occurred in more than 15% of enrolled patients, and less than 35% achieved disease control. Results the study describes overall, beyond this receptor: After treatment with radiotherapy and ipilimumab, TCR clones that originated in tumors expanded in peripheral blood. The strongest predictors of response were reported to be early dynamic shifts in blood T cell clones along with a rise in serum interferon-beta following radiation.

Reading the germline V gene (reference sequence) gives CDR1 GTSNPN and CDR2 SVGIG. Inclusive of the bounding cysteine and phenylalanine, the CDR3 is 13 residues long. Just the 39-base CDR3 DNA is kept, in frame starting at base 1. The junction shows trimming of 3 bases on V and 5 bases on J, plus 10 bases between the germline ends. This clone was seen only once. Its binding antigen is unknown. Per-base quality was not reported, and no clone a single base away is much larger than it. In this study, focal radiation therapy paired with CTLA-4 blockade (ipilimumab) was tested in patients who had chemo-refractory metastatic non-small-cell lung cancer. Libraries were prepared through the immunoSEQ multiplex PCR assay. As stored in TCRdb, this immuneACCESS dataset retains in-frame rearrangements with V and J assigned. A fraction of the clones does not appear; measured against another copy, unresolved V genes explain less than half of the discrepancy, and the remainder lacks a known reason. A total of approximately 53,000 clones appear in this sample, roughly 85% of them only once. The ten largest clones add up to 25% to 35% of the sample.

This receptor chain uses TRBV30 and TRBJ2-2; 5 matching bases give a weak D call of TRBD2. The receptor's source is a human donor with non-small cell lung cancer whose response to radiotherapy plus ipilimumab could not be evaluated. Sequences were derived from peripheral blood, sampled from a patient treated with radiotherapy plus ipilimumab. This receptor carries the CDR3 CAWRTRRTGELFF. DNA sequence: TGTGCCTGGAGAACAAGGAGGACCGGGGAGCTGTTTTTT.